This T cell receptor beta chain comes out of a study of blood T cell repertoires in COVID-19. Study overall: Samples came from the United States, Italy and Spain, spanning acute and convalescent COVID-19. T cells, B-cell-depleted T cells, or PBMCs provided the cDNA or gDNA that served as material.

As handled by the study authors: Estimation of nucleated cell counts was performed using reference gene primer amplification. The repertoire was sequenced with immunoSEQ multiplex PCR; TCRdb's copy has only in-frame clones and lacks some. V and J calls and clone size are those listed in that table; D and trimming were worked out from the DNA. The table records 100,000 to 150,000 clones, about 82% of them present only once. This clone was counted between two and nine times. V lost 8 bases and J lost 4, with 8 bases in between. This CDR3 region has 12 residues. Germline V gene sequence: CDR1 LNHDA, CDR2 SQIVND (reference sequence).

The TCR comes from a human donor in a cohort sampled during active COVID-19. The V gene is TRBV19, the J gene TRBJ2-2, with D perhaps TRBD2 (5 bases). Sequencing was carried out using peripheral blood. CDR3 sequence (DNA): TGTGCCAGTGGAGGTTTCACCGGGGAGCTGTTTTTT. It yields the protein CASGGFTGELFF.